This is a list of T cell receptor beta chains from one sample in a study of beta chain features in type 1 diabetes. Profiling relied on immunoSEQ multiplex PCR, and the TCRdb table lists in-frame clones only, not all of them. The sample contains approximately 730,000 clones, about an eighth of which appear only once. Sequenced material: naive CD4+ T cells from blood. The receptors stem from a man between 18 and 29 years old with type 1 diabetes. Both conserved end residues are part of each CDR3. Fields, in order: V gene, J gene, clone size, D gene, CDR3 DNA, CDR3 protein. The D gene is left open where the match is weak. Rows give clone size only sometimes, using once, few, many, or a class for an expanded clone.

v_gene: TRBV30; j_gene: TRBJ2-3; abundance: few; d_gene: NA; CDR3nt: TGTGCCTGGAGTGAGCCGGGACTTACGCAGTATTTT; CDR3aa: CAWSEPGLTQYF
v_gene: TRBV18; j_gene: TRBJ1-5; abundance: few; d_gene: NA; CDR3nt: TGTGCCAGCTCACCACGGCCAGGGCAGCCCCAGCATTTT; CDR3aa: CASSPRPGQPQHF
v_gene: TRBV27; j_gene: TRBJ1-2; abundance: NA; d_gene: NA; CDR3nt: TGTGCCAGCAGTTTATTGCAGGGTCGCTATGGCTACACCTTC; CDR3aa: CASSLLQGRYGYTF
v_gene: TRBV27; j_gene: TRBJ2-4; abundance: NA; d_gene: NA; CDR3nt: TGTGCCAGCAGACCCCGGGGGCGAGGGGCCAAAAACATTCAGTACTTC; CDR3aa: CASRPRGRGAKNIQYF
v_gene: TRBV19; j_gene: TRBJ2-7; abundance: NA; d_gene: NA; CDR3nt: TGTGCCAGTAGTATCCAGCAGACAGGCGAGCAGTACTTC; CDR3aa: CASSIQQTGEQYF
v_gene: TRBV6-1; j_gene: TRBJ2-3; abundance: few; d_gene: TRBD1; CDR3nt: TGTGCCAGCAGTGTCTCAGGGGGTGGGACAGATACGCAGTATTTT; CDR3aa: CASSVSGGGTDTQYF
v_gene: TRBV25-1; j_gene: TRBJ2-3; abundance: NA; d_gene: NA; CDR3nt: TGTGCCAGCAGTGACCAAACAGGGACAGATACGCAGTATTTT; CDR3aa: CASSDQTGTDTQYF
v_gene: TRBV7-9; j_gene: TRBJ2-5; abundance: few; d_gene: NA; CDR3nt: TGTGCCAGCCAGCCTGGGGAGACCCAGTACTTC; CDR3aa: CASQPGETQYF
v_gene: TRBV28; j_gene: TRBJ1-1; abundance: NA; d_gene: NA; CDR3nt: TGTGCCAGCAGGACGGGATCTATGAACACTGAAGCTTTCTTT; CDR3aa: CASRTGSMNTEAFF
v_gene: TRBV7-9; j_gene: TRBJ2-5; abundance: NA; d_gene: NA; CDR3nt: TGTGCCAGCAGCTTAAACAGGGAAGAGACCCAGTACTTC; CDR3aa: CASSLNREETQYF
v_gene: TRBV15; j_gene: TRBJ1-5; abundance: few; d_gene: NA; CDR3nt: TGTGCCACCAGCAGAGATGGCCGAACCCCCGAACAGCCCCAGCATTTT; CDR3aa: CATSRDGRTPEQPQHF
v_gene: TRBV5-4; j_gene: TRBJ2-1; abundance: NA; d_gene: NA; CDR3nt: TGTGCCAGCAGCTTCGGCGGGGTCAATGCGTATGAGCAGTTCTTC; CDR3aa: CASSFGGVNAYEQFF
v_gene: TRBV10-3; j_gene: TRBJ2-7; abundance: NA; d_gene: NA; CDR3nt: TGTGCCATCAGTGAGTCAGGGATAGCGTCCTACGAGCAGTACTTC; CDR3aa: CAISESGIASYEQYF